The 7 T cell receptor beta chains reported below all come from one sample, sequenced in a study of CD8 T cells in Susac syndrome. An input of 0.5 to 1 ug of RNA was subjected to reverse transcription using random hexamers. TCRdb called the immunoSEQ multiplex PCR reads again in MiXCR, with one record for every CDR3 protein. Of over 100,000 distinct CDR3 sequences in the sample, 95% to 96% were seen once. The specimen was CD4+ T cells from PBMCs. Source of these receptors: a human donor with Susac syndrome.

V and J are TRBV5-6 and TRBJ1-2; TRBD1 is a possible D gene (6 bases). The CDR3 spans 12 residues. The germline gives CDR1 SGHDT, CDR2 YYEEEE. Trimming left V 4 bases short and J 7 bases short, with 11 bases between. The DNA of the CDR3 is TGTGCCAGCAGCGGGGGCGAACTTGGCTACACCTTC. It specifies CASSGGELGYTF.

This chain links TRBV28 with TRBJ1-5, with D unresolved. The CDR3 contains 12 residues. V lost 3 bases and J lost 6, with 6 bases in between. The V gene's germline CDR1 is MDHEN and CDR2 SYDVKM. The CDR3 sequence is CASSLGVQPQHF. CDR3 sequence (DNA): TGTGCCAGCAGTTTGGGCGTTCAGCCCCAGCATTTT.

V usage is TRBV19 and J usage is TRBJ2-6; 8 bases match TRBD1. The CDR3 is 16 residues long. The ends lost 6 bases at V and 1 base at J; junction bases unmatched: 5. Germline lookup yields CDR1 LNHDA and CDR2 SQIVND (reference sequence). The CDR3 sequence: CASSRGPPSGANVLTF. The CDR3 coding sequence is TGTGCCAGTAGCAGGGGGCCTCCATCTGGGGCCAACGTCCTGACTTTC.

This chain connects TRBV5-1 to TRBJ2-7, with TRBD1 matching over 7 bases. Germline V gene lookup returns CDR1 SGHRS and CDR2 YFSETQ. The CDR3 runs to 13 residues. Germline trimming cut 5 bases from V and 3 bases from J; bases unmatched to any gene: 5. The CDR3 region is CASRNTGVYEQYF. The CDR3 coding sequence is TGCGCCAGCAGGAATACAGGGGTCTACGAGCAGTACTTC.

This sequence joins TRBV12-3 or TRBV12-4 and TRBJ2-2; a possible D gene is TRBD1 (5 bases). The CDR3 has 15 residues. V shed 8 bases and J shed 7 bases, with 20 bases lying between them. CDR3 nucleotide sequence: TGTGCCAGCCAGAGGACCGACGGAAGGGGCGGGGAGCTGTTTTTT. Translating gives CASQRTDGRGGELFF.

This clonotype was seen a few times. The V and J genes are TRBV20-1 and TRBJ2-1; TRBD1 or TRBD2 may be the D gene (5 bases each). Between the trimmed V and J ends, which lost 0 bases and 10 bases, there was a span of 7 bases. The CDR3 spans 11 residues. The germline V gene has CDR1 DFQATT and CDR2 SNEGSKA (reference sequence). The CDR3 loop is CSAREGDEQFF. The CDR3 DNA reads TGCAGTGCTAGAGAGGGGGACGAGCAGTTCTTC.

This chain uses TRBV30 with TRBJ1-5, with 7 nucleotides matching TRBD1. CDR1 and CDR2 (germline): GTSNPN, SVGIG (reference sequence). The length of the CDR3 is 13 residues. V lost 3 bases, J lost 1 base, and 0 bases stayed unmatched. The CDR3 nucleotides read TGTGCCTGGAGCAGGGGGAGCAATCAGCCCCAGCATTTT. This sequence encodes CAWSRGSNQPQHF.